The 21 T cell receptor beta chains below all came from one sample that was sequenced in a study of OX40 agonist ivuxolimab in advanced cancers. Using immunoSEQ multiplex PCR, the repertoire was profiled, and TCRdb retains in-frame clones only, with some absent. The data hold over 85,000 clones, with 84% observed a single time. The source was CD4+ or CD8+ T cells sorted from blood, collected in a trial of the OX40 agonist ivuxolimab. These receptor sequences come from an adult with an advanced solid tumor such as melanoma, head and neck, liver or kidney cancer.

This sequence joins TRBV7-2 and TRBJ1-2, with 8 bases identical to TRBD1. V trimming: 0 bases; J trimming: 7 bases; junction bases outside the gene matches: 7. CDR3 length equals 15 residues. CDR1 and CDR2 from the germline V gene are SGHTA and FQGNSA. CDR3 protein: CASSLAQGQGFGYTF. The DNA for the CDR3 is TGTGCCAGCAGCTTAGCGCAAGGACAGGGTTTTGGCTACACCTTC.

The chain employs TRBV9 and TRBJ2-2; 7 nucleotides agree with TRBD2. Germline V gene sequence: CDR1 SGDLS, CDR2 YYNGEE. V shed 4 bases, J shed 1 base, and the junction held 10 bases outside the gene matches. The CDR3 is made up of 17 amino acids. The CDR3 is CASSPRGSGMNTGELFF. The CDR3 bases are TGTGCCAGCAGCCCTCGGGGGAGCGGGATGAACACCGGGGAGCTGTTTTTT.

This chain joins TRBV2 and TRBJ1-5; D is possibly TRBD1 (6 bases). V was pared by 7 bases and J by 0 bases, with 19 bases between. Germline V lookup: CDR1 SNHLY, CDR2 FYNNEI. The CDR3 loop spans 17 amino acids. This CDR3 reads CASTARRLDSSNQPQHF. The CDR3 coding sequence is TGTGCCAGCACCGCAAGGCGTTTGGACAGTAGCAATCAGCCCCAGCATTTT.

The CDR3 nucleotides are TGTGCCAGCAGCCGAGGGACAGGGGGGGATGAAAAACTGTTTTTT. Protein product: CASSRGTGGDEKLFF. The chain carries TRBV7-2 and TRBJ1-4, with TRBD1 matching over 11 bases. CDR1 SGHTA and CDR2 FQGNSA come from the germline V gene. The CDR3 loop spans 15 amino acids. V lost 5 bases, J lost 6 bases, and 5 bases stayed unmatched. Looking up the rest from reference TRBV7-2 and TRBJ1-4 gives the full variable domain: GAGVSQSPSNKVTEKGKDVELRCDPISGHTALYWYRQSLGQGLEFLIYFQGNSAPDKSGLPSDRFSAERTGGSVSTLTIQRTQQEDSAVYLCASSRGTGGDEKLFFGSGTQLSVL.

The rearrangement uses TRBV6-6 and TRBJ2-7, with D tentatively TRBD1 (6 bases). CDR3 length equals 11 residues. V lost 6 bases to trimming and J lost 6 bases, with 9 bases between them. Germline-derived CDR1 and CDR2 are MNHNY and SVGAGI (reference sequence). DNA for the CDR3: TGTGCCAGCAGACAGGGATCCGAGCAGTACGTC. Protein product: CASRQGSEQYV.

The chain has TRBV15 and TRBJ1-1, with TRBD1 as a possible D gene (6 bases). Germline CDR1 is LNHNV and CDR2 is YYDKDF (reference sequence). The length of the CDR3 is 11 residues. Trimming cost V 3 bases and J 8 bases, with 7 bases left between them. The CDR3 nucleotides are TGTGCCACCAGCAGTGGGACAGAAGCTTTCTTT. It specifies CATSSGTEAFF.

V usage is TRBV30 and J usage is TRBJ1-6; D remains unclear. Germline-derived CDR1 and CDR2 are GTSNPN and SVGIG (reference sequence). The CDR3 spans 13 residues. V was trimmed by 4 bases and J by 8 bases, leaving 12 bases between them. CDR3: CAWKVDFYSPLHF. The CDR3 DNA follows: TGTGCCTGGAAGGTGGATTTTTATTCACCCCTCCACTTT. Full variable domain (remainder filled in from reference TRBV30 and TRBJ1-6): SQTIHQWPATLVQPVGSPLSLECTVEGTSNPNLYWYRQAAGRGLQLLFYSVGIGQISSEVPQNLSASRPQDRQFILSSKKLLLSDSGFYLCAWKVDFYSPLHFGNGTRLTVT.

V usage is TRBV27 and J usage is TRBJ1-6; the D is unclear. Trimming removed 6 bases from V and 10 bases from J, with 7 bases in between. From germline, CDR1 is MNHEY and CDR2 SMNVEV (reference sequence). This CDR3 spans 11 amino acids. CDR3 protein: CASSPPSPLHF. The CDR3 DNA reads as TGTGCCAGCAGCCCCCCCTCACCCCTCCACTTT.

The rearrangement joins TRBV29-1 to TRBJ1-2, with D tentatively TRBD1 (6 bases). The germline gives CDR1 SQVTM, CDR2 ANQGSEA. The CDR3 is 14 amino acids. Trimming removed 6 bases at V and 4 bases at J, with 18 bases between. In DNA form, the CDR3 reads TGCAGCGTCGGAACAGGGAGAGGAACCTATGGCTACACCTTC. Encoded protein: CSVGTGRGTYGYTF.

This clone has a single count. The chain employs TRBV6-5 and TRBJ2-3; D unresolved. The V end was cut by 5 bases, the J end by 1 base, with 13 bases between. CDR3 length equals 15 residues. Per the germline V gene, CDR1 is MNHEY and CDR2 is SVGAGI. The CDR3 DNA reads TGTGCCAGCAGTCCTCCCGGAAGGCGCACAGATACGCAGTATTTT. Translated: CASSPPGRRTDTQYF.

The rearrangement uses TRBV9 and TRBJ2-3; no firm D call. Germline loops: CDR1 SGDLS, CDR2 YYNGEE. The CDR3 is 14 residues long. The germline V and J ends were trimmed by 1 base and 2 bases, with 8 bases remaining between them. The CDR3 nucleotides read TGTGCCAGCAGCGTATCCCCCGCCACAGATACGCAGTATTTT. The encoded protein is CASSVSPATDTQYF.

The genes are TRBV12-2 and TRBJ2-7; no DNA check was done on the table's D call, TRBD2. TRBV12-2 is assigned pseudogene status. This CDR3 is 18 amino acids long. The CDR3 sequence is CASRLAVPGLAGAYEQYV. CDR3 coding DNA: TGTGCAAGTCGCTTAGCGGTTCCAGGACTAGCGGGGGCCTACGAGCAGTACGTC.

The V gene is TRBV28, the J gene TRBJ1-3; weak D call: TRBD1 (5 bases). The germline V gene encodes CDR1 MDHEN and CDR2 SYDVKM. The V end was cut by 6 bases, the J end by 1 base, with 13 bases between. The CDR3 has 15 residues. The CDR3 protein is CASRDDQGSGNTIYF. The CDR3, as DNA: TGTGCCAGCAGAGACGACCAGGGATCTGGAAACACCATATATTTT.

As DNA, the CDR3 is TGTGCCAGCAGTTTATTGGGGCCAGCTGACCAAGAGACCCAGTACTTC. As protein: CASSLLGPADQETQYF. The chain is built from TRBV28 and TRBJ2-5; D possibly corresponds to TRBD1 (5 bases). Germline-derived CDR1 and CDR2 are MDHEN and SYDVKM. The CDR3 consists of 16 residues. Trimming took off 1 base at V and 0 bases at J, with 12 bases between the two ends.

The V call is TRBV4-2, the J call TRBJ2-3, with TRBD2 matching 7 bases. The trim removed 1 base at V and 1 base at J, leaving 2 bases unmatched. From germline, CDR1 is LGHNA and CDR2 YNFKEQ. The CDR3 is 15 amino acids. Written as DNA, the CDR3 is TGTGCCAGCAGCCAAGGGGGACTACGCACAGATACGCAGTATTTT. As protein: CASSQGGLRTDTQYF.

This chain joins TRBV11-1 and TRBJ1-4; 7 bases map to TRBD1. The ends lost 4 bases at V and 0 bases at J; junction bases unmatched: 8. CDR3 size: 17 residues. Germline CDR1 is SGHAT and CDR2 is FQDESV (reference sequence). In DNA form, the CDR3 reads TGTGCCAGCAGCTCTAGATCCCAGGGGGCAACTAATGAAAAACTGTTTTTT. Translating it yields CASSSRSQGATNEKLFF.

V and J are TRBV25-1 and TRBJ1-1; D may be TRBD1 (5 bases). Germline values: CDR1 MGHDK, CDR2 SYGVNS. Trimming shortened V by 6 bases and J by 3 bases, and 20 bases separated the two germline ends. The CDR3 has 16 amino acids. CDR3 nucleotides: TGTGCCAGCAGCCCTCCTCTGGGGGGTCCCTACACTGAAGCTTTCTTT. This codes for CASSPPLGGPYTEAFF. The full variable domain, with the rest looked up from reference TRBV25-1 and TRBJ1-1, is EADIYQTPRYLVIGTGKKITLECSQTMGHDKMYWYQQDPGMELHLIHYSYGVNSTEKGDLSSESTVSRIRTEHFPLTLESARPSHTSQYLCASSPPLGGPYTEAFFGQGTRLTVV.

This clone was detected a few times. The chain carries TRBV30 and TRBJ2-3, with 7 nucleotides matching TRBD2. The V gene end was trimmed by 6 bases and the J gene end by 0 bases; junction bases not matched to a gene: 15. The germline V gene encodes CDR1 GTSNPN and CDR2 SVGIG (reference sequence). CDR3 length equals 17 residues. The CDR3 sequence is CACSVGRTRASTDTQYF. As DNA, the CDR3 is TGTGCCTGTTCGGTGGGGAGGACTAGGGCGAGCACAGATACGCAGTATTTT.

The chain links TRBV7-2 to TRBJ1-1; 7 bases are shared with TRBD1. V shed 5 bases and J 3 bases; nucleotides not matched to a gene: 6. Germline CDR1 reads SGHTA; CDR2 reads FQGNSA. The CDR3 contains 14 residues. The CDR3 sequence is CASSLGQPYTEAFF. Written as DNA, the CDR3 is TGTGCCAGCAGCCTGGGACAGCCCTACACTGAAGCTTTCTTT.

The chain links TRBV7-2 to TRBJ2-3; a weak D match, TRBD1 (6 bases). V lost 0 bases and J lost 5, with 12 bases in between. Germline lookup yields CDR1 SGHTA and CDR2 FQGNSA. This CDR3 is built from 15 residues. The chain's CDR3 is CASSLAGAGVDTQYF. The CDR3 nucleotides read TGTGCCAGCAGCTTAGCGGGGGCAGGCGTAGATACGCAGTATTTT. Complete variable domain (other parts from reference TRBV7-2 and TRBJ2-3): GAGVSQSPSNKVTEKGKDVELRCDPISGHTALYWYRQSLGQGLEFLIYFQGNSAPDKSGLPSDRFSAERTGGSVSTLTIQRTQQEDSAVYLCASSLAGAGVDTQYFGPGTRLTVL.

This sequence joins TRBV9 and TRBJ2-2; tentatively, D is TRBD1 (5 bases). V lost 4 bases and J 1 base, leaving 8 bases between the germline ends. The CDR3 covers 14 residues. Per germline, CDR1 SGDLS and CDR2 YYNGEE. The CDR3 spells CASSRTQNTGELFF. CDR3 DNA sequence: TGTGCCAGCAGCCGGACACAGAACACCGGGGAGCTGTTTTTT. The full variable domain, its missing parts supplied by reference TRBV9 and TRBJ2-2, is DSGVTQTPKHLITATGQRVTLRCSPRSGDLSVYWYQQSLDQGLQFLIQYYNGEERAKGNILERFSAQQFPDLHSELNLSSLELGDSALYFCASSRTQNTGELFFGEGSRLTVL.